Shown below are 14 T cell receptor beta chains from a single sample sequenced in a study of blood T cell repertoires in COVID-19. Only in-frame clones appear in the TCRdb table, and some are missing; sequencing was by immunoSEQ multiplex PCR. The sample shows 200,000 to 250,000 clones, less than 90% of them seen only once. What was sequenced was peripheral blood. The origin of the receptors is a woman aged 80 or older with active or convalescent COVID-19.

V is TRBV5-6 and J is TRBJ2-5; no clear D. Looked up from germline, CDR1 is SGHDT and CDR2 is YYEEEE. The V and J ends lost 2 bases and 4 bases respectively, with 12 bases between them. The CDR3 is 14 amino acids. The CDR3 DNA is TGTGCCAGCAGCTTTCCGAGGTCCGGAGAGACCCAGTACTTC. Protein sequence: CASSFPRSGETQYF.

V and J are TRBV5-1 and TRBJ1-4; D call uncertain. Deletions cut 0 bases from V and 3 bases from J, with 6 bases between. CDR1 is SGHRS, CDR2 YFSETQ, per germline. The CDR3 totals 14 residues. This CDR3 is CASSLAGPNEKLFF. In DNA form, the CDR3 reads TGCGCCAGCAGCTTGGCTGGCCCTAATGAAAAACTGTTTTTT.

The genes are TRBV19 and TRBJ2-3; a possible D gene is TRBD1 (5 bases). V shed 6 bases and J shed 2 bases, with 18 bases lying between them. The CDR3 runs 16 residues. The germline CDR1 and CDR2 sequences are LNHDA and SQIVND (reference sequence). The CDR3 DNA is TGTGCCAGTAGGCCAGGACATGCAATTATCACAGATACGCAGTATTTT. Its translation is CASRPGHAIITDTQYF.

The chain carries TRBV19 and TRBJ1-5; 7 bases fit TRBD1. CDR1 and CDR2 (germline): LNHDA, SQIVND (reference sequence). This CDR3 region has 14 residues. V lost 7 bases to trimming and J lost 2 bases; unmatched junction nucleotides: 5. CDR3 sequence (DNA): TGTGCCAGTAAACCCGGACAGGGCAATCAGCCCCAGCATTTT. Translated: CASKPGQGNQPQHF. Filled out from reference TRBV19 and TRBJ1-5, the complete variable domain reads DGGITQSPKYLFRKEGQNVTLSCEQNLNHDAMYWYRQDPGQGLRLIYYSQIVNDFQKGDIAEGYSVSREKKESFPLTVTSAQKNPTAFYLCASKPGQGNQPQHFGDGTRLSIL.

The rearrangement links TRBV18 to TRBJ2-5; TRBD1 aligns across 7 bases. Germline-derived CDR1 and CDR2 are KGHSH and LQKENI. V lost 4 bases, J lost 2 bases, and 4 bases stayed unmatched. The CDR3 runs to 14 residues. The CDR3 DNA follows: TGTGCCAGCTCACACGACAGGGTTCAAGAGACCCAGTACTTC. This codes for CASSHDRVQETQYF.

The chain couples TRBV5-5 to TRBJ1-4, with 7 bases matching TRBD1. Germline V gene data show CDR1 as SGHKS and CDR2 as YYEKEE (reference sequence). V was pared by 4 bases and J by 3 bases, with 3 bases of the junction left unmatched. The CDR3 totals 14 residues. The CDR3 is CASSQGQPNEKLFF. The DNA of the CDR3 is TGTGCCAGCAGCCAGGGACAGCCTAATGAAAAACTGTTTTTT.

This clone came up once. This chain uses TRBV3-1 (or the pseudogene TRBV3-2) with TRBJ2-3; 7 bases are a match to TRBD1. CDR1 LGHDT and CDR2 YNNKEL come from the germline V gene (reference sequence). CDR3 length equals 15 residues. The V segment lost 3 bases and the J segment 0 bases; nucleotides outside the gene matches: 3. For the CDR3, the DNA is TGTGCCAGCAGCCACGGACAGGATAGCACAGATACGCAGTATTTT. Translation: CASSHGQDSTDTQYF.

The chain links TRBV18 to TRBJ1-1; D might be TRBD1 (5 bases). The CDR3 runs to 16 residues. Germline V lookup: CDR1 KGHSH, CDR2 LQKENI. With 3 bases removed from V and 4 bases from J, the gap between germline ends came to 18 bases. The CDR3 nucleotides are TGTGCCAGCTCACCCGAACAGGTCAGGCAGGTCACTGAAGCTTTCTTT. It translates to CASSPEQVRQVTEAFF.

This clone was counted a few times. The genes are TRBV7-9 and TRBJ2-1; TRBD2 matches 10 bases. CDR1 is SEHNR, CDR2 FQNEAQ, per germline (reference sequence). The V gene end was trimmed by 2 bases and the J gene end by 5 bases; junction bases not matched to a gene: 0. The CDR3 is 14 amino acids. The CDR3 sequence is CASSLSGGDNEQFF. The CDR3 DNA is TGTGCCAGCAGCTTAAGCGGGGGGGACAATGAGCAGTTCTTC.

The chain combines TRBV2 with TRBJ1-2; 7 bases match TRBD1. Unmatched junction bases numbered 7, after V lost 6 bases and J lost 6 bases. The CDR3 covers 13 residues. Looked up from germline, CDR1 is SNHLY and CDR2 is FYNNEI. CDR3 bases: TGTGCCAGCAGGGGGGACAGTGACAATGGCTACACCTTC. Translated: CASRGDSDNGYTF.

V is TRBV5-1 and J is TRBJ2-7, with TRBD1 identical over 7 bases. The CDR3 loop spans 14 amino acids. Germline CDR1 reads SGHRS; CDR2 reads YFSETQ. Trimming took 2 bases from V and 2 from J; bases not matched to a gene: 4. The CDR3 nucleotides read TGCGCCAGCAGCTTAAAGGGGGCCACCTACGAGCAGTACTTC. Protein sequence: CASSLKGATYEQYF.

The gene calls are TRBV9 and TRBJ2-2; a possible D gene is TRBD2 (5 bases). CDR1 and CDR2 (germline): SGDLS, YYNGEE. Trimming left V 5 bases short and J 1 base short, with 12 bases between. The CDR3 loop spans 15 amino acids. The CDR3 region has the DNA TGTGCCAGCAGTATTGGCGGGCAGAACACCGGGGAGCTGTTTTTT. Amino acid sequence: CASSIGGQNTGELFF.

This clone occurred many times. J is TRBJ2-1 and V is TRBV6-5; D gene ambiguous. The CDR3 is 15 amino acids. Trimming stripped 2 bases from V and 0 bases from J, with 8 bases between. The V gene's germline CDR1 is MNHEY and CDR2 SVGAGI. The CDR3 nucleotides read TGTGCCAGCAGTTACCAGTCAAGCTCCTACAATGAGCAGTTCTTC. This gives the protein CASSYQSSSYNEQFF.

CDR3 sequence (DNA): TGCGCCAGCAGCCAAGGACTAGCGGGACCCTTCGAGCAGTACTTC. Encoded protein: CASSQGLAGPFEQYF. The chain is built from TRBV4-3 and TRBJ2-7, with 11 bases aligning to TRBD2. This CDR3 is built from 15 residues. Germline loops: CDR1 LGHNA, CDR2 YSLEER. V shed 1 base, J shed 6 bases, and the junction held 5 bases outside the gene matches.